The 8 T cell receptor beta chains below were found in one sample sequenced in a study of shared clonotypes between healthy human individuals. Repertoires were generated with immunoSEQ multiplex PCR, while TCRdb's copy carries only in-frame clones and drops some. The sample carries a few million clones, 90% to 95% recorded once. Sequencing was carried out using naive CD4+ T cells from PBMCs. Sample subset: CD45RA+ positively selected. These receptors all come from a man aged 18 to 30 in good health. Some clones in this sample may be carry-over from other donors' samples.

The V gene is TRBV2, the J gene TRBJ2-2, with 8 bases fitting TRBD2. The CDR3 covers 18 residues. Germline V gene lookup returns CDR1 SNHLY and CDR2 FYNNEI. V trimming: 4 bases; J trimming: 3 bases; junction bases outside the gene matches: 13. CDR3 bases: TGTGCCAGCAGTGTGCAGCGGGAGTTGGGTGTCGACACCGGGGAGCTGTTTTTT. This translates into CASSVQRELGVDTGELFF.

This clone was observed a single time. The chain links TRBV6-5 to TRBJ2-5, with D perhaps TRBD2 (5 bases). V shed 4 bases and J shed 4 bases, with 13 bases lying between them. The germline V gene encodes CDR1 MNHEY and CDR2 SVGAGI. The CDR3 extends over 14 amino acids. The CDR3 DNA follows: TGTGCCAGCAGTTCCCTCCCAGAGGGAGAGACCCAGTACTTC. This encodes CASSSLPEGETQYF.

The CDR3 region is CASSRTSGQSSYEQYF. The CDR3 DNA is TGTGCCAGCAGCCGTACTAGCGGGCAGAGCTCCTACGAGCAGTACTTC. The J gene is TRBJ2-7, the V gene TRBV7-2, with 9 bases lining up with TRBD2. Germline CDR1 reads SGHTA; CDR2 reads FQGNSA. The V gene end was trimmed by 5 bases and the J gene end by 0 bases; junction bases not matched to a gene: 8. This CDR3 has 16 residues.

The V gene is TRBV6-6, the J gene TRBJ1-5; 11 bases map to TRBD1. With V trimmed by 4 bases and J by 7 bases, 6 bases remained unmatched. The CDR3 consists of 15 residues. The germline gives CDR1 MNHNY, CDR2 SVGAGI (reference sequence). The DNA for the CDR3 is TGTGCCAGCAGTTCCGGGGACAGGGGGAGACAGCCCCAGCATTTT. Amino acids: CASSSGDRGRQPQHF.

V is TRBV7-8 and J is TRBJ2-5; 14 bases fit TRBD2. The CDR3 is 12 amino acids. CDR1 is SGHVS, CDR2 FQNEAQ, per germline. CDR3 residues: CATSGRGQTQYF. The CDR3 DNA reads as TGTGCGACTAGCGGGAGGGGACAGACCCAGTACTTC.

CDR3 sequence: CASSYDRPRPNQPQHF. In DNA form, the CDR3 reads TGTGCCAGCAGCTACGACAGACCCCGGCCTAATCAGCCCCAGCATTTT. J is TRBJ1-5 and V is TRBV7-2, with a possible D match to TRBD1 (5 bases). Per germline, CDR1 SGHTA and CDR2 FQGNSA. The length of the CDR3 is 16 residues. Trimming cost V 4 bases and J 4 bases, with 17 bases left between them.

This clone came up a few times. Other DNA sequences within the sample encode an identical CDR3. V usage is TRBV7-3 and J usage is TRBJ2-2, with no clear D. In germline, CDR1 is SGHTA, CDR2 FQGTGA. The V end lost 1 base, the J end lost 6 bases, and 3 bases lay between the germline ends. The CDR3 runs to 12 residues. For the CDR3, the DNA is TGTGCCAGCAGCTTAAGGGCCGGGGAGCTGTTTTTT. Amino acids: CASSLRAGELFF.

The V and J genes are TRBV27 and TRBJ1-5; maybe TRBD1 (6 bases). Trimming removed 6 bases from V and 6 bases from J, with 15 bases in between. The CDR3 is made up of 14 amino acids. Germline CDR1 is MNHEY and CDR2 is SMNVEV (reference sequence). CDR3 DNA sequence: TGTGCCAGCAGCCCATCGGGGGGCGTTCAGCCCCAGCATTTT. Translating it yields CASSPSGGVQPQHF.